The rows below give T cell receptor beta chains drawn from one sample of a study of control samples from healthy donors and cancer patients. TCRdb's table, derived via immunoSEQ multiplex PCR, lists solely in-frame clones and lacks some. The table includes roughly 9,700 clones, approximately 91% detected once. Sequencing used PBMCs. The receptors come from a man in his 60s with colorectal cancer. Each CDR3 is given with its conserved first and last residue. Each record gives: J gene, D gene, clone size, V gene, CDR3 protein, CDR3 DNA. The D gene is left open where the match is weak. The size of a clone is reported for some rows only, either as once, few or many, or as a class for expanded clones.

J: TRBJ2-3
D: NA
size: NA
V: TRBV3-1/TRBV3-2
CDR3: CASSRNGADTQYF
DNA: TGTGCCAGCAGTAGAAACGGAGCAGATACGCAGTATTTT

J: TRBJ1-1
D: NA
size: NA
V: TRBV28
CDR3: CASSGGYTEAFF
DNA: TGTGCCAGCAGTGGGGGATACACTGAAGCTTTCTTT

J: TRBJ2-5
D: NA
size: NA
V: TRBV4-1
CDR3: CASSQERWETQYF
DNA: TGCGCCAGCAGCCAAGAACGCTGGGAGACCCAGTACTTC

J: TRBJ2-3
D: NA
size: NA
V: TRBV18
CDR3: CASSPPTGRSDF
DNA: TGTGCCAGCTCACCACCGACAGGGAGGTCTGATTTT

J: TRBJ1-2
D: TRBD1
size: NA
V: TRBV19
CDR3: CASSNSGTGGDYTF
DNA: TGTGCCAGTAGTAACAGTGGGACAGGGGGTGACTACACCTTC

J: TRBJ2-5
D: TRBD2
size: NA
V: TRBV3-1/TRBV3-2
CDR3: CASSLGLAGTQETQYF
DNA: TGTGCCAGCAGCCTGGGACTAGCGGGAACCCAAGAGACCCAGTACTTC

J: TRBJ2-7
D: TRBD1
size: NA
V: TRBV3-1/TRBV3-2
CDR3: CASSLQTGRHYEQYF
DNA: TGTGCCAGCAGCCTCCAGACAGGGCGCCATTACGAGCAGTACTTC

J: TRBJ1-1
D: NA
size: few
V: TRBV5-5
CDR3: CASSLAMGAGEAFF
DNA: TGTGCCAGCAGCTTGGCCATGGGCGCGGGTGAAGCTTTCTTT

J: TRBJ2-7
D: TRBD1
size: NA
V: TRBV11-2
CDR3: CASSPRTGNYEQYF
DNA: TGTGCCAGCAGCCCCAGGACAGGAAATTACGAGCAGTACTTC

J: TRBJ2-7
D: NA
size: NA
V: TRBV2
CDR3: CASSEAVAGSSYEQYF
DNA: TGTGCCAGCAGTGAAGCTGTGGCGGGGAGCTCCTACGAGCAGTACTTC

J: TRBJ2-7
D: NA
size: once
V: TRBV18
CDR3: CASSPRTGSYEQYF
DNA: TGTGCCAGCTCACCACGGACGGGTTCCTACGAGCAGTACTTC

J: TRBJ1-1
D: TRBD1
size: NA
V: TRBV5-1
CDR3: CASSLQGTNTEAFF
DNA: TGCGCCAGCAGTCTACAGGGGACGAACACTGAAGCTTTCTTT

J: TRBJ2-5
D: NA
size: NA
V: TRBV2
CDR3: CASKVVALRKETQYF
DNA: TGTGCCAGCAAGGTGGTCGCTCTGAGGAAAGAGACCCAGTACTTC

J: TRBJ1-2
D: TRBD1
size: NA
V: TRBV7-9
CDR3: CASSFLGTASNYGYTF
DNA: TGTGCCAGCAGCTTCCTTGGGACAGCGTCGAACTATGGCTACACCTTC

J: TRBJ1-6
D: NA
size: NA
V: TRBV4-3
CDR3: CASRGDTNSPLHF
DNA: TGCGCCAGCAGGGGGGATACTAATTCACCCCTCCACTTT

J: TRBJ1-2
D: NA
size: NA
V: TRBV27
CDR3: CASSSLGYGYTF
DNA: TGTGCCAGCAGCTCCCTGGGGTATGGCTACACCTTC

J: TRBJ1-1
D: NA
size: NA
V: TRBV29-1
CDR3: CSVEGRNTEAFF
DNA: TGCAGCGTTGAAGGCAGGAACACTGAAGCTTTCTTT

J: TRBJ1-1
D: NA
size: NA
V: TRBV5-1
CDR3: CASSLGTGRNTEAFF
DNA: TGCGCCAGCAGCTTGGGGACGGGGCGGAACACTGAAGCTTTCTTT

J: TRBJ1-1
D: NA
size: NA
V: TRBV28
CDR3: CASSFGGAQNEAFF
DNA: TGTGCCAGCAGTTTTGGGGGTGCCCAGAATGAAGCTTTCTTT

J: TRBJ2-5
D: NA
size: NA
V: TRBV28
CDR3: CASSPLLSDSHFLQYF
DNA: TGTGCCAGCAGTCCCCTTCTTTCGGACAGCCACTTTCTCCAGTACTTC

J: TRBJ2-1
D: NA
size: NA
V: TRBV19
CDR3: CASSSGTSGYNEQFF
DNA: TGTGCCAGTAGTTCCGGGACATCAGGATACAATGAGCAGTTCTTC

J: TRBJ2-7
D: NA
size: NA
V: TRBV2
CDR3: CASGRDYEQYF
DNA: TGTGCCAGCGGCAGAGACTACGAGCAGTACTTC

J: TRBJ1-4
D: TRBD1
size: NA
V: TRBV6-5
CDR3: CASSTYGTGGEKLFF
DNA: TGTGCCAGCTCGACGTACGGGACAGGGGGTGAAAAACTGTTTTTT

J: TRBJ1-2
D: NA
size: NA
V: TRBV5-1
CDR3: CASSSGAAGDGLANYGYTF
DNA: TGCGCCAGCAGCTCGGGAGCCGCCGGGGACGGTTTAGCTAACTATGGCTACACCTTC

J: TRBJ2-3
D: NA
size: NA
V: TRBV18
CDR3: CASSPRTGDTQYF
DNA: TGTGCCAGCTCCCCGAGGACCGGCGATACGCAGTATTTT

J: TRBJ1-6
D: NA
size: NA
V: TRBV6-2/TRBV6-3
CDR3: CASSYVKNSPLHF
DNA: TGTGCCAGCAGTTACGTCAAGAATTCACCCCTCCACTTT

J: TRBJ2-3
D: TRBD2
size: NA
V: TRBV7-8
CDR3: CASSDREAGGAVDTQYF
DNA: TGTGCCAGCAGCGACAGAGAGGCCGGGGGGGCCGTAGATACGCAGTATTTT

J: TRBJ2-7
D: NA
size: NA
V: TRBV4-2
CDR3: CASSQDPDEQYF
DNA: TGTGCCAGCAGCCAAGATCCCGACGAGCAGTACTTC

J: TRBJ2-5
D: NA
size: NA
V: TRBV7-2
CDR3: CASSSGPEETQYF
DNA: TGTGCCAGCAGCTCCGGACCCGAAGAGACCCAGTACTTC

J: TRBJ1-2
D: TRBD1
size: once
V: TRBV6-1
CDR3: CASSEGRDRAGYTF
DNA: TGTGCCAGCAGTGAAGGACGGGACAGGGCTGGCTACACCTTC

J: TRBJ2-7
D: NA
size: NA
V: TRBV6-6
CDR3: CASSRDTYEQYF
DNA: TGTGCCAGCAGTAGGGACACTTACGAGCAGTACTTC

J: TRBJ1-5
D: TRBD1
size: NA
V: TRBV2
CDR3: CASSPDRNSNQPQHF
DNA: TGTGCCAGCAGTCCGGACAGGAATAGCAATCAGCCCCAGCATTTT

J: TRBJ2-1
D: NA
size: NA
V: TRBV27
CDR3: CASSLSPGGFYNEQFF
DNA: TGTGCCAGCAGTTTATCGCCCGGGGGCTTCTACAATGAGCAGTTCTTC

J: TRBJ1-2
D: NA
size: NA
V: TRBV21-1
CDR3: CASSKGPGSYGYTF
DNA: TGTGCCAGCAGCAAAGGGCCGGGCAGCTATGGCTACACCTTC

J: TRBJ2-1
D: TRBD2
size: NA
V: TRBV7-2
CDR3: CASSFRTSGAYNEQFF
DNA: TGTGCCAGCAGCTTTAGGACTAGCGGGGCCTACAATGAGCAGTTCTTC

J: TRBJ1-1
D: NA
size: few
V: TRBV28
CDR3: CASSSPGQNTEAFF
DNA: TGTGCCAGCAGTTCACCGGGACAGAACACTGAAGCTTTCTTT

J: TRBJ1-2
D: NA
size: NA
V: TRBV7-6
CDR3: CASSLAGGYTF
DNA: TGTGCCAGCAGCTTAGCCGGGGGCTACACCTTC

J: TRBJ1-1
D: NA
size: NA
V: TRBV2
CDR3: CASRPSEGGTEAFF
DNA: TGTGCCAGCAGGCCAAGTGAAGGGGGCACTGAAGCTTTCTTT

J: TRBJ1-1
D: NA
size: NA
V: TRBV6-5
CDR3: CASSIKPGNTEAFF
DNA: TGTGCCAGCAGTATTAAACCAGGGAACACTGAAGCTTTCTTT

J: TRBJ2-1
D: NA
size: NA
V: TRBV6-5
CDR3: CASSYSGTSYNEQFF
DNA: TGTGCCAGCAGTTACTCCGGGACCTCCTACAATGAGCAGTTCTTC

J: TRBJ1-1
D: NA
size: NA
V: TRBV6-5
CDR3: CASSYLGANAEAFF
DNA: TGTGCCAGCAGTTACCTTGGGGCGAATGCTGAAGCTTTCTTT

J: TRBJ2-5
D: TRBD2
size: NA
V: TRBV24-1
CDR3: CATSDYRLAGASYQETQYF
DNA: TGTGCCACCAGTGATTACCGACTAGCGGGGGCTTCGTACCAAGAGACCCAGTACTTC

J: TRBJ1-1
D: TRBD1
size: few
V: TRBV3-1/TRBV3-2
CDR3: CASSQETGVNTEAFF
DNA: TGTGCCAGCAGCCAAGAGACAGGGGTGAACACTGAAGCTTTCTTT

J: TRBJ1-3
D: TRBD1
size: NA
V: TRBV18
CDR3: CASSPTGNTGNTIYF
DNA: TGTGCCAGCTCACCGACAGGGAATACTGGAAACACCATATATTTT

J: TRBJ1-5
D: NA
size: few
V: TRBV4-2
CDR3: CASSQDRAGQPQHF
DNA: TGTGCCAGCAGCCAAGACAGGGCTGGTCAGCCCCAGCATTTT

J: TRBJ2-5
D: NA
size: NA
V: TRBV7-3
CDR3: CASSYRGIGTQYF
DNA: TGTGCCAGCAGCTACCGGGGTATAGGAACCCAGTACTTC

J: TRBJ1-4
D: NA
size: NA
V: TRBV30
CDR3: CAWSVGRINNEKLFF
DNA: TGTGCCTGGAGTGTGGGGCGCATTAATAATGAAAAACTGTTTTTT

J: TRBJ2-1
D: NA
size: NA
V: TRBV5-4
CDR3: CASSFRGEQFF
DNA: TGTGCCAGCAGCTTCAGGGGAGAGCAGTTCTTC

J: TRBJ1-5
D: TRBD1
size: NA
V: TRBV18
CDR3: CASSPSPGQDSFSNQPQHF
DNA: TGTGCCAGCTCACCTTCCCCGGGACAGGATTCGTTTAGCAATCAGCCCCAGCATTTT

J: TRBJ2-5
D: NA
size: once
V: TRBV6-2/TRBV6-3
CDR3: CASSYLLGYRKETQYF
DNA: TGTGCCAGCAGTTACTTGTTGGGATACAGGAAAGAGACCCAGTACTTC

J: TRBJ2-5
D: NA
size: once
V: TRBV5-1
CDR3: CASSTQIPQETQYF
DNA: TGCGCCAGCAGCACACAGATTCCACAAGAGACCCAGTACTTC

J: TRBJ2-7
D: NA
size: NA
V: TRBV28
CDR3: CASSPWQGREYF
DNA: TGTGCCAGCAGTCCATGGCAGGGTAGGGAGTACTTC

J: TRBJ2-4
D: NA
size: NA
V: TRBV30
CDR3: CAWSVQGSGGYIQYF
DNA: TGTGCCTGGAGTGTCCAGGGGTCGGGGGGTTACATTCAGTACTTC

J: TRBJ1-1
D: NA
size: NA
V: TRBV7-3
CDR3: CASSPSSGDTEAFF
DNA: TGTGCCAGCAGCCCCTCATCAGGGGACACTGAAGCTTTCTTT

J: TRBJ2-3
D: NA
size: NA
V: TRBV7-3
CDR3: CASSLGMGVKGDTQYF
DNA: TGTGCCAGCAGCCTCGGAATGGGGGTTAAAGGGGATACGCAGTATTTT

J: TRBJ2-1
D: NA
size: NA
V: TRBV19
CDR3: CASSFRENEQFF
DNA: TGTGCCAGTAGTTTTCGGGAAAATGAGCAGTTCTTC

J: TRBJ2-2
D: TRBD1
size: NA
V: TRBV28
CDR3: CASSFPGQGEVGELFF
DNA: TGTGCCAGCAGTTTCCCGGGACAGGGTGAAGTCGGGGAGCTGTTTTTT

J: TRBJ2-7
D: NA
size: NA
V: TRBV3-1/TRBV3-2
CDR3: CASQPAGDQGYEQYF
DNA: TGTGCCAGCCAACCAGCCGGGGACCAAGGCTACGAGCAGTACTTC

J: TRBJ1-1
D: NA
size: few
V: TRBV2
CDR3: CASTLLSNTEAFF
DNA: TGTGCCAGCACCCTGTTATCGAACACTGAAGCTTTCTTT

J: TRBJ2-1
D: NA
size: NA
V: TRBV28
CDR3: CASSLQIYEQFF
DNA: TGTGCCAGCAGCCTTCAGATCTATGAGCAGTTCTTC